The 29 T cell receptor beta chains below come from one sample, sequenced in a study of shared clonotypes between healthy human individuals. Method: immunoSEQ multiplex PCR; TCRdb's copy keeps in-frame clones and lacks some. The sample carries around 2.3 million clones, under 97% recorded once. Sequencing input: naive CD4+ T cells sorted from blood. Specified subset: CD45RA+ positively selected. The receptors come from a man aged 18 to 30 in good health.

The chain is built from TRBV5-1 and TRBJ2-3; D not certain. V lost 4 bases to trimming and J lost 1 base, with 7 bases between them. The CDR3 is made up of 13 amino acids. Germline loops: CDR1 SGHRS, CDR2 YFSETQ. The CDR3 region has the DNA TGCGCCAGCAGCCGCGACGGCACAGATACGCAGTATTTT. It codes for CASSRDGTDTQYF.

The chain uses TRBV7-5 and TRBJ2-1; TRBD2, as called in the table, went unchecked against the DNA. TRBV7-5 is shown as a pseudogene. This CDR3 contains 15 residues. The CDR3 region has the DNA TGTGCCAGAAGCTTATGGACTAGCGGGTACAATGAGCAGTTCTTC. Translation gives CARSLWTSGYNEQFF.

As to this clone: The same CDR3 can be traced to other DNA sequences in this sample. The chain recombines TRBV5-1 with TRBJ2-7, with a weak D call TRBD2 (5 bases). Per the germline V gene, CDR1 is SGHRS and CDR2 is YFSETQ. This CDR3 comprises 14 residues. Trimming cost V 4 bases and J 3 bases, with 14 bases left between them. The CDR3 region is CASSLERGIYEQYF. CDR3 nucleotides: TGCGCCAGCAGCCTGGAGCGAGGGATCTACGAGCAGTACTTC. The full variable domain, completed using reference TRBV5-1 and TRBJ2-7, is KAGVTQTPRYLIKTRGQQVTLSCSPISGHRSVSWYQQTPGQGLQFLFEYFSETQRNKGNFPGRFSGRQFSNSRSEMNVSTLELGDSALYLCASSLERGIYEQYFGPGTRLTVT.

The chain couples TRBV5-5 to TRBJ2-1, with TRBD2 identical over 9 bases. V was clipped by 2 bases and J by 6 bases; unmatched bases: 6. Germline loops: CDR1 SGHKS, CDR2 YYEKEE (reference sequence). The CDR3 runs 15 residues. CDR3 sequence: CASSFLWREGNEQFF. CDR3 in DNA: TGTGCCAGCAGCTTTCTCTGGCGGGAGGGCAATGAGCAGTTCTTC.

Comments on this clone: The same CDR3 arises from other DNA sequences in this sample as well. The chain carries TRBV18 and TRBJ2-7; D uncertain. This CDR3 is built from 13 residues. V lost 6 bases, J lost 5 bases, and 14 bases lay in between. Germline V lookup: CDR1 KGHSH, CDR2 LQKENI. CDR3 DNA sequence: TGTGCCAGCTCGCCCCAAGGGCCCCACGAGCAGTACTTC. Residues: CASSPQGPHEQYF.

The chain joins TRBV11-2 to TRBJ1-1; perhaps TRBD1 as D (6 bases). The CDR3 runs 16 residues. V was trimmed by 6 bases and J by 5 bases, leaving 22 bases between them. CDR1 and CDR2 from the germline V gene are SGHAT and FQNNGV. CDR3 nucleotide sequence: TGTGCCAGCAGACCGACTGGGGGCGTTGATTTTACTGAAGCTTTCTTT. It codes for CASRPTGGVDFTEAFF. Using reference TRBV11-2 and TRBJ1-1 for the parts outside the CDR3, the full variable domain is EAGVAQSPRYKIIEKRQSVAFWCNPISGHATLYWYQQILGQGPKLLIQFQNNGVVDDSQLPKDRFSAERLKGVDSTLKIQPAKLEDSAVYLCASRPTGGVDFTEAFFGQGTRLTVV.

The J gene is TRBJ1-6, the V gene TRBV10-3; 7 bases are a match to TRBD1. J gave up 8 bases and V 4 bases, and 2 bases lay outside the gene matches. The CDR3 totals 13 residues. The germline V gene encodes CDR1 ENHRY and CDR2 SYGVKD. The CDR3 DNA is TGTGCCATCAGTGGGGACAGATATTCACCCCTCCACTTT. The encoded protein is CAISGDRYSPLHF.

On this clone: This sample also contains other DNA sequences that code for the same CDR3. This chain links TRBV5-4 with TRBJ2-7; 8 bases are shared with TRBD2. Per germline, CDR1 SGHNT and CDR2 YYREEE (reference sequence). The CDR3 spans 15 residues. J lost 1 base, V lost 0 bases, and 3 bases had no gene match. The CDR3 loop reads CASSLAGGGSYEQYF. CDR3 bases: TGTGCCAGCAGCTTGGCCGGGGGGGGATCCTACGAGCAGTACTTC.

This chain links TRBV7-9 with TRBJ2-3, with 8 bases fitting TRBD1. Germline assignment: CDR1 SEHNR and CDR2 FQNEAQ (reference sequence). This CDR3 is built from 15 residues. With V trimmed by 3 bases and J by 0 bases, 2 bases remained unmatched. The CDR3 DNA is TGTGCCAGCAGCTTCACAGGGGGGAGCACAGATACGCAGTATTTT. Amino acids: CASSFTGGSTDTQYF.

V usage is TRBV5-1 and J usage is TRBJ2-7; the match to TRBD2 covers 8 bases. This CDR3 spans 17 amino acids. After removal of 3 bases from V and 5 bases from J, the junction contained 16 bases not matched to a gene. Germline-derived CDR1 and CDR2 are SGHRS and YFSETQ. The CDR3 loop reads CASSWQGAGGSRHEQYF. CDR3 nucleotide sequence: TGCGCCAGCAGCTGGCAGGGTGCGGGGGGTTCACGCCACGAGCAGTACTTC. Full variable domain (rest looked up from reference TRBV5-1 and TRBJ2-7): KAGVTQTPRYLIKTRGQQVTLSCSPISGHRSVSWYQQTPGQGLQFLFEYFSETQRNKGNFPGRFSGRQFSNSRSEMNVSTLELGDSALYLCASSWQGAGGSRHEQYFGPGTRLTVT.

On this clone: Other DNA variants within this sample encode the same CDR3. The rearrangement uses TRBV28 and TRBJ1-1; D unclear. The CDR3 has 11 amino acids. Germline V lookup: CDR1 MDHEN, CDR2 SYDVKM. Trimming shortened V by 11 bases and J by 0 bases, and 7 bases separated the two germline ends. The CDR3 nucleotides read TGTGCCTCGACTATGAACACTGAAGCTTTCTTT. Its translation is CASTMNTEAFF.

The V gene is TRBV6-5, the J gene TRBJ2-7; tentatively, D is TRBD1 (5 bases). The V and J ends lost 0 bases and 7 bases respectively, with 13 bases between them. The CDR3 spans 14 residues. Germline lookup yields CDR1 MNHEY and CDR2 SVGAGI. CDR3 nucleotide sequence: TGTGCCAGCAGTTACTCCCGACAGACTGGGGAGCAGTACTTC. Translating gives CASSYSRQTGEQYF.

V and J are TRBV30 and TRBJ2-1; TRBD1 might be the D (6 bases). Trimming took 0 bases from V and 9 from J, leaving 9 bases between them. The V gene's germline CDR1 is GTSNPN and CDR2 SVGIG (reference sequence). The CDR3 has 12 residues. In DNA, the CDR3 is TGTGCCTGGAGTGTCCAGGGGATTGAGCAGTTCTTC. This codes for CAWSVQGIEQFF.

V and J are TRBV6-5 and TRBJ2-1; 7 nucleotides agree with TRBD1. This CDR3 is 14 amino acids long. With 6 bases clipped from V and 3 bases from J, the junction kept 5 bases outside the gene matches. The germline gives CDR1 MNHEY, CDR2 SVGAGI. The CDR3 nucleotides read TGTGCCAGCAGATCCGGGGACAGCTACAATGAGCAGTTCTTC. Protein: CASRSGDSYNEQFF.

The rearrangement uses TRBV28 and TRBJ1-2, with D perhaps TRBD1 (6 bases). V lost 3 bases to trimming and J lost 5 bases, with 13 bases between them. Germline-derived CDR1 and CDR2 are MDHEN and SYDVKM. The CDR3 length is 14 residues. CDR3 loop: CASSFRRGRYGYTF. The CDR3, as DNA: TGTGCCAGCAGTTTTCGCAGGGGACGGTATGGCTACACCTTC.

About this clone: Other DNA variants within this sample encode the same CDR3. The chain combines TRBV18 with TRBJ1-2, with 9 bases that match TRBD1. The germline CDR1 and CDR2 sequences are KGHSH and LQKENI. Unmatched junction bases numbered 3, after V lost 3 bases and J lost 4 bases. CDR3 size: 14 residues. As DNA, the CDR3 is TGTGCCAGCTCACCTGACAGGGGGTTCTATGGCTACACCTTC. Its translation is CASSPDRGFYGYTF.

Turning to this clone: The sample has other DNA sequences that encode this CDR3 too. The chain is built from TRBV5-1 and TRBJ2-1; TRBD2 matches 15 bases. CDR1 SGHRS and CDR2 YFSETQ come from the germline V gene. This CDR3 has 15 residues. The ends lost 4 bases at V and 6 bases at J; junction bases unmatched: 2. The CDR3, as DNA: TGCGCCAGCAGCCTGGGACTAGCGGGGGGCAATGAGCAGTTCTTC. This sequence encodes CASSLGLAGGNEQFF.

The chain has TRBV30 and TRBJ1-4; the D is unclear. The germline V gene has CDR1 GTSNPN and CDR2 SVGIG (reference sequence). The length of the CDR3 is 12 residues. Trimming removed 2 bases from V and 1 base from J, with 2 bases in between. The CDR3 bases are TGTGCCTGGAGTTTAACTAATGAAAAACTGTTTTTT. As protein: CAWSLTNEKLFF.

The rearrangement joins TRBV5-1 to TRBJ2-5; either TRBD1 or TRBD2 may fit D (5 bases each). The CDR3 runs 15 residues. V was pared by 3 bases and J by 5 bases, with 17 bases between. Germline assignment: CDR1 SGHRS and CDR2 YFSETQ. CDR3 region: CASSYGTGNWETQYF. The CDR3 DNA reads as TGCGCCAGCAGCTATGGGACGGGGAATTGGGAGACCCAGTACTTC.

J is TRBJ2-7 and V is TRBV5-1, with D unclear. V lost 0 bases to trimming and J lost 5 bases, with 9 bases between them. There are 13 residues in the CDR3. Germline V gene sequence: CDR1 SGHRS, CDR2 YFSETQ. CDR3 sequence (DNA): TGCGCCAGCAGCTTGGGAAAGGAACACGAGCAGTACTTC. Protein sequence: CASSLGKEHEQYF.

In the case of this clone: The same CDR3 arises from other DNA sequences in this sample as well. The V call is TRBV18, the J call TRBJ1-6; D is possibly TRBD1 (6 bases). This CDR3 contains 17 residues. The germline V gene encodes CDR1 KGHSH and CDR2 LQKENI. V was clipped by 2 bases and J by 0 bases, with 11 bases between them. CDR3 coding DNA: TGTGCCAGCTCACCAGTGACAGGTGGCTCCTATAATTCACCCCTCCACTTT. Translation gives CASSPVTGGSYNSPLHF.

The genes are TRBV5-4 and TRBJ2-1, with D unclear. V lost 4 bases and J lost 8, with 7 bases in between. Looked up from germline, CDR1 is SGHNT and CDR2 is YYREEE (reference sequence). This CDR3 has 11 amino acids. In DNA, the CDR3 is TGTGCCAGCAGCGGCGAGGATGAGCAGTTCTTC. It translates to CASSGEDEQFF.

As to this clone: Distinct nucleotide sequences in the sample also encode this CDR3. The J gene is TRBJ2-5, the V gene TRBV18, with unresolved D. V gave up 6 bases and J gave up 0 bases, with 5 bases separating them. This CDR3 has 12 residues. Germline loops: CDR1 KGHSH, CDR2 LQKENI. As DNA, the CDR3 is TGTGCCAGCTCCCCGTACCAAGAGACCCAGTACTTC. Protein: CASSPYQETQYF.

As concerns this clone: The same CDR3 can be traced to other DNA sequences in this sample. V gene TRBV2 combines with J gene TRBJ1-5; D not certain. V dropped 1 base and J dropped 1 base, with 5 bases sitting between them. This CDR3 comprises 14 residues. Germline V CDR1 and CDR2: SNHLY, FYNNEI. CDR3 bases: TGTGCCAGCAGTGAAGTCACAAGCAATCAGCCCCAGCATTTT. It is translated as CASSEVTSNQPQHF.

J is TRBJ2-5 and V is TRBV2; tentatively, D is TRBD2 (6 bases). CDR1 is SNHLY, CDR2 FYNNEI, per germline. CDR3 size: 14 residues. With 6 bases removed from V and 2 bases from J, the gap between germline ends came to 13 bases. Here the CDR3 reads CASRGKDYQETQYF. The CDR3 nucleotides read TGTGCCAGCAGGGGTAAGGACTATCAAGAGACCCAGTACTTC.

This clone appeared a single time. V is TRBV15 and J is TRBJ2-7, with TRBD2 matching 8 bases. The CDR3 is 16 residues long. The germline V gene encodes CDR1 LNHNV and CDR2 YYDKDF (reference sequence). J lost 5 bases, V lost 0 bases, and 9 bases had no gene match. CDR3 sequence reads: CATSRDDGRATDEQYF. The CDR3 DNA reads TGTGCCACCAGCAGAGATGACGGGAGGGCCACCGACGAGCAGTACTTC.

The rearrangement links TRBV5-1 to TRBJ2-3; TRBD1 or TRBD2 may be the D gene (5 bases each). V lost 1 base and J 4 bases, leaving 13 bases between the germline ends. This CDR3 spans 15 amino acids. In germline, CDR1 is SGHRS, CDR2 YFSETQ. The CDR3 loop is CASSLTLGTSDTQYF. CDR3 nucleotide sequence: TGCGCCAGCAGCTTGACCTTGGGGACCTCAGATACGCAGTATTTT.

J is TRBJ1-4 and V is TRBV7-9; 9 bases match TRBD1. J gave up 7 bases and V 5 bases, and 11 bases lay outside the gene matches. Germline CDR1 SEHNR, CDR2 FQNEAQ (reference sequence). The CDR3 has 16 residues. The CDR3 DNA is TGTGCCAGCAGCGATGGCCGGACAGGGGCGGGTGAAAAACTGTTTTTT. This sequence encodes CASSDGRTGAGEKLFF.

This clone appeared once. The V and J genes are TRBV6-1 and TRBJ2-2; D ambiguous. Germline lookup yields CDR1 MNHNS and CDR2 SASEGT. The CDR3 runs to 13 residues. V was trimmed by 7 bases and J by 2 bases, leaving 8 bases between them. The CDR3: CASNPHNTGELFF. The CDR3, as DNA: TGTGCCAGCAACCCACATAACACCGGGGAGCTGTTTTTT.